These T cell receptor beta chains were read from a single sample in a study of technical replicates of blood from several donors. Profiling relied on immunoSEQ multiplex PCR, and the TCRdb table lists in-frame clones only, not all of them. Of 55,000 to 85,000 clones detected, about 97% appear once; the ten largest clones hold approximately 0.25%. Sequences were obtained from T cells isolated from PBMCs. These receptors were obtained from a human donor in good health. Each CDR3 is given with its conserved first and last residue. Fields, in order: D gene, clone size, J gene, V gene, CDR3 protein, CDR3 DNA. A D gene is named only where the DNA matches it firmly. Where a row states a size, it is once, few, many or the class of an expanded clone; other rows omit it.

>TRBD1|once|TRBJ2-1|TRBV5-1
CASSFLGGSDSFNEQFF
TGCGCCAGCAGCTTTCTAGGGGGCTCGGATAGTTTCAATGAGCAGTTCTTC
>.|.|TRBJ2-7|TRBV28
CASSKTGEQYF
TGTGCCAGCAGTAAAACAGGCGAGCAGTACTTC
>.|.|TRBJ1-3|TRBV10-3
CAITNGEYSGNTIYF
TGTGCCATCACGAACGGGGAGTACTCTGGAAACACCATATATTTT
>TRBD1|.|TRBJ1-1|TRBV27
CASSLQGGTEAFF
TGTGCCAGCAGTTTACAGGGGGGTACTGAAGCTTTCTTT
>.|few|TRBJ1-4|TRBV6-5
CASREGRERGKLFF
TGTGCCAGCCGCGAGGGACGGGAGAGAGGAAAACTGTTTTTT
>TRBD1|once|TRBJ1-2|TRBV11-3
CASSGQGNYGYTF
TGTGCCAGCAGCGGACAGGGAAACTATGGCTACACCTTC
>.|.|TRBJ1-2|TRBV9
CASSVEVGAAPNYGYTF
TGTGCCAGCAGCGTAGAGGTTGGGGCAGCCCCTAACTATGGCTACACCTTC
>.|.|TRBJ1-2|TRBV30
CAWSTRTDFYLRGDGYTF
TGTGCCTGGAGTACAAGGACAGACTTCTACCTGAGGGGCGATGGCTACACCTTC
>.|.|TRBJ1-4|TRBV28
CASSLNADLNEKLFF
TGTGCCAGCAGTTTAAACGCAGATTTAAATGAAAAACTGTTTTTT
>.|.|TRBJ1-1|TRBV11-2
CASSFLSDSTEAFF
TGTGCCAGCAGCTTTCTATCCGATTCCACTGAAGCTTTCTTT
>.|.|TRBJ2-7|TRBV4-1
CASSQVWGRQATIDEQYF
TGCGCCAGCAGCCAAGTTTGGGGTCGACAGGCTACTATCGACGAGCAGTACTTC
>TRBD2|.|TRBJ2-1|TRBV5-1
CASGTSGRNEQFF
TGCGCCAGCGGGACTAGCGGGCGGAATGAGCAGTTCTTC
>TRBD1|.|TRBJ2-7|TRBV29-1
CSVLTGGAYEQYF
TGCAGCGTCCTTACAGGGGGCGCATACGAGCAGTACTTC
>.|.|TRBJ2-5|TRBV28
CASSLREEGPETQYF
TGTGCCAGCAGTTTACGGGAAGAGGGTCCGGAGACCCAGTACTTC
>.|.|TRBJ1-5|TRBV6-1
CASSPTGDNQPQHF
TGTGCCAGCAGTCCTACGGGGGATAATCAGCCCCAGCATTTT
>TRBD1|.|TRBJ2-7|TRBV11-2
CASSPRDRGVYEQYF
TGTGCCAGCAGCCCCCGGGACAGGGGCGTGTACGAGCAGTACTTC
>.|.|TRBJ2-7|TRBV5-6
CASSLGPGENYEQYF
TGTGCCAGCAGCTTGGGACCGGGGGAAAACTACGAGCAGTACTTC
>.|.|TRBJ1-5|TRBV19
CASTKGQGGNQPQHF
TGTGCCAGTACCAAGGGGCAGGGAGGGAATCAGCCCCAGCATTTT
>TRBD2|.|TRBJ2-3|TRBV27
CASRPLAGEFSDTQYF
TGTGCCAGCAGACCGTTAGCGGGAGAATTTTCAGATACGCAGTATTTT
>TRBD2|.|TRBJ2-1|TRBV6-5
CASSFSGTIDNEQFF
TGTGCCAGCAGTTTCTCCGGGACTATTGACAATGAGCAGTTCTTC
>.|.|TRBJ2-1|TRBV9
CASSVGYGFNEQFF
TGTGCCAGCAGCGTAGGATACGGGTTCAATGAGCAGTTCTTC
>.|.|TRBJ2-7|TRBV27
CASSRTTVYEQYF
TGTGCCAGCAGTCGGACAACCGTGTACGAGCAGTACTTC
>TRBD2|few|TRBJ2-3|TRBV6-4
CASGSGSVTDTQYF
TGTGCCAGCGGTAGCGGGAGTGTCACAGATACGCAGTATTTT
>TRBD1|.|TRBJ1-1|TRBV11-3
CASSPSGQRNTEAFF
TGTGCCAGCAGCCCTTCGGGACAGCGGAACACTGAAGCTTTCTTT
>.|.|TRBJ1-1|TRBV7-9
CASSFKAIGGLWFGAFF
TGTGCCAGCAGCTTTAAGGCAATAGGGGGATTATGGTTTGGGGCTTTCTTT
>TRBD2|.|TRBJ2-5|TRBV28
CASRGGLAGFPRTQYF
TGTGCCAGCAGGGGAGGACTAGCGGGTTTCCCCCGGACCCAGTACTTC
>TRBD1|.|TRBJ2-7|TRBV9
CASSVAGQTIAYEQYF
TGTGCCAGCAGCGTAGCGGGACAGACCATCGCCTACGAGCAGTACTTC
>.|.|TRBJ1-2|TRBV27
CASNMTENYGYTF
TGTGCCAGCAATATGACAGAAAACTATGGCTACACCTTC
>.|.|TRBJ2-7|TRBV27
CASSYSRGTYSYEQYF
TGTGCCAGCAGTTATTCGCGGGGGACATATTCCTACGAGCAGTACTTC
>.|.|TRBJ2-7|TRBV28
CASSLETLRYEQYF
TGTGCCAGCAGTTTAGAAACTCTCCGATACGAGCAGTACTTC
>.|.|TRBJ2-3|TRBV13
CASSLARVSDTQYF
TGTGCCAGCAGCTTAGCCAGGGTCTCAGATACGCAGTATTTT
>TRBD2|once|TRBJ2-1|TRBV5-1
CASSLASGGGGYNEQFF
TGCGCCAGCAGCTTGGCCTCGGGGGGAGGCGGTTACAATGAGCAGTTCTTC
>.|.|TRBJ1-5|TRBV6-5
CASSAGRSNQPQHF
TGTGCCAGCAGTGCAGGTCGAAGCAATCAGCCCCAGCATTTT
>TRBD1|.|TRBJ1-1|TRBV4-2
CASSQGGQHTEAFF
TGTGCCAGCAGCCAAGGGGGACAGCACACTGAAGCTTTCTTT
>.|.|TRBJ2-7|TRBV2
CASKDGRYSYEQYF
TGTGCCAGCAAAGATGGCCGATACTCCTACGAGCAGTACTTC
>TRBD2|.|TRBJ2-7|TRBV2
CASSEARSGRGAEQYF
TGTGCCAGCAGTGAAGCGCGGAGCGGGAGGGGAGCCGAGCAGTACTTC
>TRBD1|.|TRBJ2-2|TRBV25-1
CASNLRDRMTGELFF
TGTGCCAGCAACCTCAGGGACAGAATGACCGGGGAGCTGTTTTTT
>.|.|TRBJ1-1|TRBV4-3
CASSQELRGTTEAFF
TGCGCCAGCAGCCAAGAGCTTAGGGGAACCACTGAAGCTTTCTTT
>.|.|TRBJ2-3|TRBV5-4
CASSKDYSTDTQYF
TGTGCCAGCAGCAAGGACTATAGCACAGATACGCAGTATTTT
>.|once|TRBJ2-1|TRBV6-1
CASKNKGEGIHEQFF
TGTGCCAGCAAGAATAAGGGGGAGGGCATTCATGAGCAGTTCTTC
>TRBD1|.|TRBJ2-7|TRBV11-2
CASSLGTGIYEQYF
TGTGCCAGCAGCTTAGGGACAGGGATTTACGAGCAGTACTTC
>.|once|TRBJ1-2|TRBV4-1
CASSHGDTFVNYGYTF
TGCGCCAGCAGCCACGGTGACACCTTCGTAAACTATGGCTACACCTTC
>.|.|TRBJ1-1|TRBV30
CAWRQGGINTEAFF
TGTGCCTGGAGGCAGGGAGGGATCAACACTGAAGCTTTCTTT
>TRBD2|.|TRBJ2-1|TRBV28
CASSLLAGTYNEQFF
TGTGCCAGCAGTCTACTAGCGGGTACCTACAATGAGCAGTTCTTC
>TRBD1|.|TRBJ2-7|TRBV7-8
CASSLEYVGTAHSYEQYF
TGTGCCAGCAGCTTAGAATATGTTGGGACAGCACACTCCTACGAGCAGTACTTC
>TRBD1|few|TRBJ1-5|TRBV4-1
CASSQVGRVGGGNQPQHF
TGCGCCAGCAGCCAAGTGGGAAGAGTAGGGGGCGGCAATCAGCCCCAGCATTTT
>TRBD1|.|TRBJ1-2|TRBV11-1
CASSSSDRALRGYTF
TGTGCCAGCAGCTCCAGCGACAGGGCCCTAAGGGGCTACACCTTC
>TRBD1|.|TRBJ1-2|TRBV7-8
CASSLGGQVYGYTF
TGTGCCAGCAGCTTAGGGGGACAGGTCTATGGCTACACCTTC
>.|.|TRBJ1-2|TRBV19
CASSGGREGNGYTF
TGTGCCAGTAGTGGCGGCAGGGAAGGCAATGGCTACACCTTC
>TRBD2|.|TRBJ2-1|TRBV30
CAWSSLAGVRNEQFF
TGTGCCTGGAGTTCACTAGCGGGAGTCCGGAATGAGCAGTTCTTC
>.|.|TRBJ2-5|TRBV7-2
CASSLVVAGGETQYF
TGTGCCAGCAGCTTGGTTGTTGCTGGAGGAGAGACCCAGTACTTC
>TRBD1|.|TRBJ2-5|TRBV4-3
CASSQMGQQETQYF
TGCGCCAGCAGCCAAATGGGACAGCAAGAGACCCAGTACTTC
>.|.|TRBJ2-7|TRBV7-8
CASRPTPYEQYF
TGTGCCAGCAGACCTACCCCTTACGAGCAGTACTTC
>TRBD1|.|TRBJ2-7|TRBV4-2
CASSHTRRDSALYEQYF
TGTGCCAGCAGCCATACACGCCGGGACAGTGCACTCTACGAGCAGTACTTC
>TRBD1|.|TRBJ1-1|TRBV2
CASSEVGTGYTEAFF
TGTGCCAGCAGTGAGGTAGGGACAGGGTACACTGAAGCTTTCTTT
>.|.|TRBJ1-2|TRBV19
CASSIPHSFHYGYTF
TGTGCCAGTAGTATTCCCCACAGCTTCCACTATGGCTACACCTTC